This TCR beta chain emerged from a study of patients and donors after allogeneic stem cell transplantation. Germline V gene data show CDR1 as LGHNA and CDR2 as YNFKEQ. The CDR3 is 18 residues long. The J segment lost 7 bases and the V segment lost 0 bases, leaving 13 bases of the junction unmatched. One entry per CDR3 protein results from TCRdb running MiXCR on the RT-PCR reads. There are about 110,000 distinct CDR3 sequences in the sample; approximately 40% occur only once, and around 26% lies in the top ten. The source of this sequence is a human donor who was either an allogeneic HSCT recipient or a stem cell or donor lymphocyte infusion donor (not recorded which). It is not recorded whose cells these are; they may come from a transplant donor. Sequencing was done on a sample of blood, either unsorted or a sorted T cell fraction (not recorded which). This chain links TRBV4-2 with TRBJ2-2, with TRBD2 matching 8 bases. The CDR3 reads CASSQETSGYTPVGELFF. DNA of the CDR3: TGTGCCAGCAGCCAAGAAACTAGCGGATATACTCCAGTCGGGGAGCTGTTTTTT.